This TCR beta chain was retrieved from a study of T cells in Graves' hyperthyroidism and ophthalmopathy. Overall study: Pretreatment peripheral blood was obtained at initial diagnosis.

RNA transcripts served as the template for amplifying TCR beta CDR3 regions. The TCR CDR3 first-round RT-PCR relied on the HTBI primer set. TCRdb re-derived calls from the multiplex PCR reads in MiXCR, one entry per CDR3 protein. The top ten clones hold around 8% of a sample with 550,000 to 800,000 distinct CDR3 sequences, 15% to 20% of them seen once. If no ophthalmopathy progression occurred within 18 months, Graves' hyperthyroidism was stable. The sample holds many counts of this clonotype. What was sequenced was blood. The sequence came from a man younger than 30 with Graves' hyperthyroidism.

The CDR3 DNA sequence: TGCAGTGCTCGTCCCGGGACAGGGTTTGGGACCCAGTACTTC. As protein: CSARPGTGFGTQYF. This chain connects TRBV20-1 to TRBJ2-5, with 9 bases identical to TRBD1. Losses at the gene ends were 5 bases for V and 7 bases for J; bases not matched to a gene: 11. The CDR3 sequence is 14 residues long. Germline-derived CDR1 and CDR2 are DFQATT and SNEGSKA (reference sequence).